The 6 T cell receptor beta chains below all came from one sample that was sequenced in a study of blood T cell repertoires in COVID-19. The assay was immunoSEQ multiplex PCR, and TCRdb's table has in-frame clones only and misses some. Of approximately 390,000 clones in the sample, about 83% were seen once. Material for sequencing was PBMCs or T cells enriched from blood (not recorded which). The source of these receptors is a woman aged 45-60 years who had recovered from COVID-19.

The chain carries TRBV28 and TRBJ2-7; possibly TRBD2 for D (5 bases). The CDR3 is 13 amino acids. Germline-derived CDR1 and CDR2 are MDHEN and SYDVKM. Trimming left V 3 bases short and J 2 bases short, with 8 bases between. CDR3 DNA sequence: TGTGCCAGCAGTTTGGGAGTTGCCTACGAGCAGTACTTC. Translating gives CASSLGVAYEQYF.

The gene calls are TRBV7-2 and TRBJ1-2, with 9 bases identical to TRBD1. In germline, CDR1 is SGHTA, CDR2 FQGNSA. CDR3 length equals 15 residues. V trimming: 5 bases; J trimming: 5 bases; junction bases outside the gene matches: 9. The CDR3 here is CASSADRGVWYGYTF. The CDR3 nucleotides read TGTGCCAGCAGCGCAGACAGGGGGGTTTGGTATGGCTACACCTTC. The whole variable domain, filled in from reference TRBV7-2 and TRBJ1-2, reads GAGVSQSPSNKVTEKGKDVELRCDPISGHTALYWYRQSLGQGLEFLIYFQGNSAPDKSGLPSDRFSAERTGGSVSTLTIQRTQQEDSAVYLCASSADRGVWYGYTFGSGTRLTVV.

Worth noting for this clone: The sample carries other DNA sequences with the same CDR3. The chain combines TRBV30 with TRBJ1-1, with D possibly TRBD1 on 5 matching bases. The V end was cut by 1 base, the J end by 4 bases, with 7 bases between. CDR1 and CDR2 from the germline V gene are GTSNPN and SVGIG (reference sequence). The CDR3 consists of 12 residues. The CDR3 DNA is TGTGCCTGGAGTGGGGGGGGCACTGAAGCTTTCTTT. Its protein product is CAWSGGGTEAFF. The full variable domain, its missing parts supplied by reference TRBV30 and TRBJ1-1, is SQTIHQWPATLVQPVGSPLSLECTVEGTSNPNLYWYRQAAGRGLQLLFYSVGIGQISSEVPQNLSASRPQDRQFILSSKKLLLSDSGFYLCAWSGGGTEAFFGQGTRLTVV.

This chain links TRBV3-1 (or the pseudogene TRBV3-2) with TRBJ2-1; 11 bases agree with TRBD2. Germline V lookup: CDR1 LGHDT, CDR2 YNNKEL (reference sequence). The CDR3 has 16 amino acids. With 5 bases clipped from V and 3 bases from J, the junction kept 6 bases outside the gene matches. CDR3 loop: CASSLPTSGGYNEQFF. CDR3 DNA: TGTGCCAGCAGCTTACCCACTAGCGGGGGCTACAATGAGCAGTTCTTC.

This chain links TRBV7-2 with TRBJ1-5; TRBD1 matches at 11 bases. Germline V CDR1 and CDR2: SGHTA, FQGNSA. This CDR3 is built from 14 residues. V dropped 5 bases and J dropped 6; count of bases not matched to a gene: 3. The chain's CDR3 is CASSPGTGGQPQHF. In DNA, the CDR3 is TGTGCCAGCAGCCCAGGGACAGGGGGTCAGCCCCAGCATTTT.

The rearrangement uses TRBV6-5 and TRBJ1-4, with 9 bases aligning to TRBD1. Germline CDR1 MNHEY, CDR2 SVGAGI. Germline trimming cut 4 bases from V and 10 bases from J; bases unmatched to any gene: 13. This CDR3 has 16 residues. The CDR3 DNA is TGTGCCAGCAGTTTACGGACAGGGGCGGTGTTGGGAAAACTGTTTTTT. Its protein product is CASSLRTGAVLGKLFF.